A selection of T cell receptor beta chains follows, all from one sample in a study of cytomegalovirus exposure and HLA in healthy donors. The data were produced by immunoSEQ multiplex PCR, yet TCRdb's version contains in-frame clones alone and is incomplete. Here the sample spans under 110,000 clones, roughly 79% being singletons. Source material: PBMCs. The receptors derive from a woman aged 35 to 49 in good health and CMV-seronegative. Both conserved end residues are trimmed from each CDR3. Size is stated for part of the rows, as once, few or many counts, or as a class when the clone is expanded.

v_gene	j_gene	abundance	CDR3aa
TRBV19	TRBJ2-3	NA	ASSNRQGGDTQY
TRBV28	TRBJ2-5	once	ASSLQGQAETQY
TRBV6-5	TRBJ2-7	few	ASSYAGQGAHEQY
TRBV10-3	TRBJ2-5	NA	AIAESGETQY
TRBV6-6	TRBJ1-2	NA	ASSARRGWGYT
TRBV28	TRBJ2-1	NA	ASLPGQGSNEQF
TRBV29-1	TRBJ2-5	NA	SGGTRETQY
TRBV11-2	TRBJ2-7	NA	ASSLAGGLSYEQY
TRBV29-1	TRBJ2-7	NA	SVETDTSYEQY
TRBV5-6	TRBJ2-1	few	ASSLVGGFYEQF
TRBV28	TRBJ2-2	few	ASRNRESANTGELF
TRBV6-1	TRBJ2-7	NA	ASSEAPGGTSYEQY
TRBV7-3	TRBJ2-1	NA	ASSLVGGQGTRGQF
TRBV4-1	TRBJ1-4	NA	ASSHPGTGDEKLF
TRBV6-6	NA	NA	ASRHYSGKIREQY
TRBV5-1	TRBJ1-1	NA	ASSQGALGVAF
TRBV19	TRBJ2-2	NA	ASSISLAGGPGNTGELF
TRBV11-3	TRBJ1-5	NA	ASSLDPNRCKSQPQH
TRBV2	TRBJ2-7	NA	ASSERRLNYEQY
TRBV4-2	TRBJ1-1	NA	ASSLLSGATEAF
TRBV28	TRBJ2-3	NA	ASSSPGQGTDTQY
TRBV28	TRBJ2-1	NA	ASSSFSGVDEQF
TRBV5-4	TRBJ1-5	NA	ASSATGTNQPQH
TRBV5-4	TRBJ2-5	once	ASSLALREETQY
TRBV6-1	TRBJ2-7	NA	ASTKLTGTTYEQY
TRBV27	TRBJ2-5	NA	ASISGSQETQY
TRBV19	TRBJ1-3	NA	ASSPRPAGSLIGNTIY